These 21 T cell receptor beta chains share one sample of origin, sequenced in a study of shared clonotypes between healthy human individuals. TCRdb's table, derived via immunoSEQ multiplex PCR, lists solely in-frame clones and lacks some. The sample lists about 680,000 clones, 92% occurring once. Naive CD8 cells lacked CD45RO and underwent positive selection for CCR7, leaving out terminally differentiated effector memory CD45RA+ cells. Sequencing input: naive CD8+ T cells sorted from blood. These receptors all stem from a man aged 25 to 45 in good health.

The gene calls are TRBV5-5 and TRBJ1-5, with D uncertain. Germline-derived CDR1 and CDR2 are SGHKS and YYEKEE (reference sequence). Trimming took 1 base from V and 3 from J, leaving 11 bases between them. The length of the CDR3 is 15 residues. In nucleotides, the CDR3 is TGTGCCAGCAGCTTGTATGGCTACCTCAATCAGCCCCAGCATTTT. This translates into CASSLYGYLNQPQHF.

This clone was seen once. The chain joins TRBV6-5 to TRBJ1-2, with D unresolved. Germline V gives CDR1 MNHEY, CDR2 SVGAGI. The V gene lost 6 bases and the J gene lost 0 bases, with 14 bases spanning the gap. The CDR3 runs 15 residues. CDR3 region: CASSPLEESNYGYTF. CDR3 sequence (DNA): TGTGCCAGCAGCCCCCTAGAGGAGTCTAACTATGGCTACACCTTC.

This clone appeared a single time. This chain connects TRBV7-8 to TRBJ2-7, with TRBD1 matching over 8 bases. V was pared by 4 bases and J by 5 bases, with 7 bases of the junction left unmatched. The CDR3 totals 14 residues. Germline V lookup: CDR1 SGHVS, CDR2 FQNEAQ. CDR3 bases: TGTGCCAGCAGCTACGGACAGGGTAACAACGAGCAGTACTTC. It codes for CASSYGQGNNEQYF.

The chain recombines TRBV11-2 with TRBJ2-2; no clear D gene. V was shortened by 3 bases and J by 4 bases, with 18 bases between the two germline ends. The CDR3 is 17 residues long. Germline V lookup: CDR1 SGHAT, CDR2 FQNNGV. The CDR3 reads CASSFPKNTTGTGELFF. In DNA form, the CDR3 reads TGTGCCAGCAGCTTCCCAAAGAACACGACCGGCACCGGGGAGCTGTTTTTT. Full variable domain (rest looked up from reference TRBV11-2 and TRBJ2-2): EAGVAQSPRYKIIEKRQSVAFWCNPISGHATLYWYQQILGQGPKLLIQFQNNGVVDDSQLPKDRFSAERLKGVDSTLKIQPAKLEDSAVYLCASSFPKNTTGTGELFFGEGSRLTVL.

The V and J genes are TRBV4-3 and TRBJ2-2; no definite D call. The CDR3 covers 13 residues. CDR1 and CDR2 (germline): LGHNA, YSLEER. V was clipped by 0 bases and J by 6 bases, with 5 bases between them. CDR3 loop: CASSQEEAGELFF. The CDR3 DNA is TGCGCCAGCAGCCAAGAGGAAGCCGGGGAGCTGTTTTTT.

This clone has a single count. Other DNA sequences from this sample encode an identical CDR3 as well. The chain combines TRBV7-9 with TRBJ2-5; 7 bases align to TRBD1. This CDR3 comprises 14 residues. The ends lost 4 bases at V and 4 bases at J; junction bases unmatched: 6. Looked up from germline, CDR1 is SEHNR and CDR2 is FQNEAQ (reference sequence). The CDR3 loop is CASSSPRGRETQYF. In nucleotides, the CDR3 is TGTGCCAGCAGCTCCCCCAGGGGGAGAGAGACCCAGTACTTC.

V and J are TRBV4-3 and TRBJ1-4; tentatively, D is TRBD1 (6 bases). Germline lookup yields CDR1 LGHNA and CDR2 YSLEER. CDR3 length: 17 residues. V lost 0 bases to trimming and J lost 8 bases, with 19 bases between them. The CDR3 coding sequence is TGCGCCAGCAGCCAAGATAGTAGCGGGACACGGCCCGAAAAACTGTTTTTT. This encodes CASSQDSSGTRPEKLFF.

This rearrangement joins TRBV5-1 to TRBJ2-7, with TRBD2 as a possible D gene (6 bases). The V and J ends lost 0 bases and 4 bases respectively, with 17 bases between them. The CDR3 is 16 amino acids. The germline V gene has CDR1 SGHRS and CDR2 YFSETQ. CDR3 sequence (DNA): TGCGCCAGCAGCTTGGCCCTGACGGGGGAGTCTTACGAGCAGTACTTC. The encoded protein is CASSLALTGESYEQYF.

This clone appeared a few times. The chain combines TRBV29-1 with TRBJ1-2; D is ambiguous. V was cut by 3 bases and J by 9 bases, with 11 bases left in between. Germline CDR1 reads SQVTM; CDR2 reads ANQGSEA. CDR3 length equals 11 residues. CDR3: CSVDPVFSYTF. The CDR3 nucleotides read TGCAGCGTTGACCCCGTTTTCAGCTACACCTTC.

This chain uses TRBV27 with TRBJ2-1; D perhaps matches TRBD2 (6 bases). This CDR3 spans 16 amino acids. Germline lookup yields CDR1 MNHEY and CDR2 SMNVEV (reference sequence). Trimming pared 5 bases from V and 0 bases from J, leaving 14 bases between. CDR3: CASSTFHGSSYNEQFF. CDR3 sequence (DNA): TGTGCCAGCAGTACTTTCCACGGGAGCTCCTACAATGAGCAGTTCTTC.

V usage is TRBV7-9 and J usage is TRBJ2-3; no clear D gene. The CDR3 extends over 13 amino acids. In germline, CDR1 is SEHNR, CDR2 FQNEAQ (reference sequence). With 5 bases removed from V and 0 bases from J, the gap between germline ends came to 6 bases. CDR3 in DNA: TGTGCCAGCAGCGCAACTAGCACAGATACGCAGTATTTT. It codes for CASSATSTDTQYF. Combining the CDR3 with reference TRBV7-9 and TRBJ2-3 gives the whole variable domain DTGVSQNPRHKITKRGQNVTFRCDPISEHNRLYWYRQTLGQGPEFLTYFQNEAQLEKSRLLSDRFSAERPKGSFSTLEIQRTEQGDSAMYLCASSATSTDTQYFGPGTRLTVL.

The chain recombines TRBV29-1 with TRBJ2-4; no definite D call. This CDR3 has 15 amino acids. Deletions cut 7 bases from V and 0 bases from J, with 16 bases between. Germline loops: CDR1 SQVTM, CDR2 ANQGSEA. The CDR3 DNA reads as TGCAGCGGTCTTCGGCAGGAGCTAGCCAAAAACATTCAGTACTTC. Its protein is CSGLRQELAKNIQYF.

The rearrangement uses TRBV25-1 and TRBJ2-7, with 11 bases lining up with TRBD2. V shed 5 bases and J 2 bases; nucleotides not matched to a gene: 5. Germline-derived CDR1 and CDR2 are MGHDK and SYGVNS. CDR3 size: 15 residues. CDR3 sequence reads: CASSQTSGMTYEQYF. The CDR3 DNA is TGTGCCAGCAGTCAGACTAGCGGGATGACCTACGAGCAGTACTTC.

The chain links TRBV7-2 to TRBJ2-1; TRBD1 agrees at 9 bases. Unmatched junction bases numbered 8, after V lost 5 bases and J lost 3 bases. Germline CDR1 and CDR2: SGHTA and FQGNSA. The CDR3 length is 16 residues. This CDR3 is CASSLPPGQGYNEQFF. The CDR3, as DNA: TGTGCCAGCAGCCTACCGCCGGGACAGGGCTACAATGAGCAGTTCTTC. The whole variable domain, remainder taken from reference TRBV7-2 and TRBJ2-1, is GAGVSQSPSNKVTEKGKDVELRCDPISGHTALYWYRQSLGQGLEFLIYFQGNSAPDKSGLPSDRFSAERTGGSVSTLTIQRTQQEDSAVYLCASSLPPGQGYNEQFFGPGTRLTVL.

The chain is built from TRBV29-1 and TRBJ2-7; TRBD2 aligns across 7 bases. The V segment lost 6 bases and the J segment 4 bases; nucleotides outside the gene matches: 9. This CDR3 is 13 amino acids long. Germline loops: CDR1 SQVTM, CDR2 ANQGSEA. In DNA form, the CDR3 reads TGCAGCGTGGGGGGGGTGGCCCCTTACGAGCAGTACTTC. Amino acid sequence: CSVGGVAPYEQYF.

The V call is TRBV14, the J call TRBJ1-2; no clear D. V lost 5 bases to trimming and J lost 3 bases, with 22 bases between them. This CDR3 is built from 17 residues. Germline V gives CDR1 SGHDN, CDR2 FVKESK. For the CDR3, the DNA is TGTGCCAGCAGCTCCCCTTCACCGCAAGGGTCCGACTATGGCTACACCTTC. Translated, it gives CASSSPSPQGSDYGYTF.

This chain connects TRBV4-3 to TRBJ2-7; 7 bases agree with TRBD1. J lost 0 bases, V lost 0 bases, and 2 bases had no gene match. This CDR3 has 15 amino acids. The germline V gene encodes CDR1 LGHNA and CDR2 YSLEER. The CDR3 bases are TGCGCCAGCAGCCAAGACAGGGGGAACTCCTACGAGCAGTACTTC. Translating it yields CASSQDRGNSYEQYF.

This clone occurred once. CDR3 nucleotide sequence: TGTGCCAGCAGCGAGTTGGCGGGACTCCCCTTGCAGACCCAGTACTTC. It yields the protein CASSELAGLPLQTQYF. The V call is TRBV9, the J call TRBJ2-5, with D possibly being TRBD2 (6 bases). The CDR3 runs 16 residues. Germline loops: CDR1 SGDLS, CDR2 YYNGEE. The germline V and J ends were trimmed by 3 bases and 6 bases, with 21 bases remaining between them.

The chain recombines TRBV5-1 with TRBJ2-7, with D tentatively TRBD1 (6 bases). V was trimmed by 2 bases and J by 4 bases, leaving 10 bases between them. The germline CDR1 and CDR2 sequences are SGHRS and YFSETQ. This CDR3 spans 13 amino acids. CDR3 residues: CASSFGGGYEQYF. The CDR3 DNA reads as TGCGCCAGCAGCTTTGGGGGCGGGTACGAGCAGTACTTC.

The CDR3 sequence: CASSSEGDRGYNEQFF. The CDR3 nucleotides read TGTGCCAGCAGCTCCGAGGGGGACAGGGGATACAATGAGCAGTTCTTC. This chain joins TRBV7-2 and TRBJ2-1; 10 positions match TRBD1. Germline loops: CDR1 SGHTA, CDR2 FQGNSA. After removal of 4 bases from V and 4 bases from J, the junction contained 7 bases not matched to a gene. The CDR3 has 16 residues.

This chain connects TRBV2 to TRBJ1-2; the match to TRBD1 covers 7 bases. The CDR3 contains 13 residues. Germline assignment: CDR1 SNHLY and CDR2 FYNNEI. With 11 bases clipped from V and 5 bases from J, the junction kept 11 bases outside the gene matches. The DNA for the CDR3 is TGTGCCGTACCGGGACAGAGAAGATATGGCTACACCTTC. It codes for CAVPGQRRYGYTF.